This entry describes one T cell receptor beta chain. The data belong to a study of T cell responses to AZD1222 COVID-19 vaccine. TCRdb's table, derived via immunoSEQ multiplex PCR, lists solely in-frame clones and lacks some. The sample lists 130,000 to 150,000 clones; approximately 88% were seen once. The germline CDR1 and CDR2 sequences are LNHDA and SQIVND (reference sequence). The CDR3 runs 15 residues. V was cut by 10 bases and J by 5 bases, with 20 bases left in between. This clonotype was obtained from an adult in good health. The chain links TRBV19 to TRBJ2-2; D may be TRBD1 (6 bases). The sequencing here drew on peripheral blood, taken on day 0 of MenACWY control vaccination. Written as DNA, the CDR3 is TGTGCCAAAAACCAACCAGGGGAATGGACCGGGGAGCTGTTTTTT. It encodes CAKNQPGEWTGELFF.